These 19 T cell receptor beta chains were sequenced from one sample in a study of blood T cell repertoires in COVID-19 (TCRdb year 2020). Library preparation used the immunoSEQ multiplex PCR assay. This immuneACCESS table, as held by TCRdb, lists in-frame sequences with V and J called but not all clones. Of the missing ones, under half trace to an unresolved V gene in checked studies; the others have no known cause. This sample is represented by a few hundred thousand clones; roughly 87% of them were singletons. Clones ranked in the top ten supply roughly 2.3% of the sample. Sequenced: peripheral blood. All receptors derive from a man between 18 and 35 years old with active or convalescent COVID-19.

The V and J genes are TRBV27 and TRBJ2-1; tentative D call: TRBD2 (6 bases). V was clipped by 6 bases and J by 4 bases, with 10 bases between them. Per the germline V gene, CDR1 is MNHEY and CDR2 is SMNVEV (reference sequence). This CDR3 has 13 amino acids. CDR3 region: CASRRDWYNEQFF. The CDR3 DNA follows: TGTGCCAGCAGGCGGGACTGGTACAATGAGCAGTTCTTC.

V is TRBV18 and J is TRBJ1-5; 11 nucleotides align to TRBD1. The germline gives CDR1 KGHSH, CDR2 LQKENI. The V gene end was trimmed by 6 bases and the J gene end by 4 bases; junction bases not matched to a gene: 5. CDR3 size: 15 residues. CDR3 nucleotide sequence: TGTGCCAGCTCGTGGACAGGGGGCGGTAATCAGCCCCAGCATTTT. It translates to CASSWTGGGNQPQHF.

The J gene is TRBJ2-7, the V gene TRBV18, with D perhaps TRBD2 (5 bases). Germline CDR1 reads KGHSH; CDR2 reads LQKENI. V was pared by 3 bases and J by 6 bases, with 12 bases between. The CDR3 consists of 13 residues. This chain's CDR3 is CASSPRDLGEQYF. In DNA form, the CDR3 reads TGTGCCAGCTCACCCCGGGATTTAGGCGAGCAGTACTTC.

The chain couples TRBV7-2 to TRBJ1-2, with a possible D match to TRBD1 (6 bases). This CDR3 comprises 13 residues. V was shortened by 3 bases and J by 4 bases, with 9 bases between the two germline ends. The V gene's germline CDR1 is SGHTA and CDR2 FQGNSA. The CDR3 here is CASSFRGSYGYTF. The CDR3, as DNA: TGTGCCAGCAGCTTCAGGGGCTCCTATGGCTACACCTTC.

This clone was counted once. V usage is TRBV14 and J usage is TRBJ1-1, with D maybe TRBD1 (6 bases). The CDR3 covers 15 residues. CDR1 is SGHDN, CDR2 FVKESK, per germline. The V gene lost 1 base and the J gene lost 4 bases, with 13 bases spanning the gap. CDR3 nucleotide sequence: TGTGCCAGCAGCCAAGTTACAGGGACCTTCACTGAAGCTTTCTTT. Translating it yields CASSQVTGTFTEAFF.

This chain uses TRBV5-6 with TRBJ2-6; 9 nucleotides align to TRBD1. The CDR3 runs to 16 residues. CDR1 is SGHDT, CDR2 YYEEEE, per germline. The V gene end was trimmed by 0 bases and the J gene end by 11 bases; junction bases not matched to a gene: 9. The CDR3 reads CASSLGTGVQDDVLTF. The CDR3 nucleotides are TGTGCCAGCAGCTTGGGGACAGGGGTCCAAGATGACGTCCTGACTTTC.

V usage is TRBV20-1 and J usage is TRBJ1-2, with TRBD1 as a possible D gene (6 bases). The germline gives CDR1 DFQATT, CDR2 SNEGSKA (reference sequence). The V gene lost 5 bases and the J gene lost 6 bases, with 10 bases spanning the gap. The CDR3 loop spans 11 amino acids. CDR3 loop: CSAGQPNGYTF. The CDR3 DNA is TGCAGTGCTGGACAGCCCAATGGCTACACCTTC.

DNA for the CDR3: TGTGCCAGCAGTCCAAAATCTACAGGGGCCTACGAGCAGTACTTC. The encoded protein is CASSPKSTGAYEQYF. The chain links TRBV6-6 to TRBJ2-7, with 7 positions matching TRBD1. V shed 5 bases and J 2 bases; nucleotides not matched to a gene: 9. This CDR3 spans 15 amino acids. CDR1 is MNHNY and CDR2 is SVGAGI in the germline V gene (reference sequence).

V is TRBV7-2 and J is TRBJ1-1; possible D gene TRBD1, 6 bases. Trimming cost V 7 bases and J 1 base, with 16 bases left between them. The CDR3 runs 15 residues. CDR1 is SGHTA and CDR2 is FQGNSA in the germline V gene. CDR3 region: CASTFYTGTNTEAFF. The CDR3 nucleotides are TGTGCCAGCACCTTTTATACAGGGACGAACACTGAAGCTTTCTTT.

The rearrangement joins TRBV25-1 to TRBJ2-7, with D uncertain. The CDR3 loop spans 11 amino acids. Deletions cut 3 bases from V and 4 bases from J, with 4 bases between. Germline CDR1 MGHDK, CDR2 SYGVNS. CDR3 in amino acids: CASSDLYEQYF. DNA of the CDR3: TGTGCCAGCAGTGATCTATACGAGCAGTACTTC.

V usage is TRBV12-5 and J usage is TRBJ2-5, with 8 bases fitting TRBD2. The CDR3 covers 14 residues. Germline CDR1 and CDR2: LGHNT and FRNRAP. J gave up 5 bases and V 7 bases, and 9 bases lay outside the gene matches. CDR3 coding DNA: TGTGCTAGTGCCCCACCGACGGGGGGGGAGACCCAGTACTTC. This encodes CASAPPTGGETQYF.

The chain recombines TRBV9 with TRBJ1-3; D is ambiguous. Trimming took 4 bases from V and 11 from J, leaving 19 bases between them. Germline assignment: CDR1 SGDLS and CDR2 YYNGEE. The CDR3 runs 14 residues. The CDR3 protein is CASSQGLSMDAIYF. In DNA, the CDR3 is TGTGCCAGCAGCCAAGGACTTTCTATGGATGCCATATATTTT.

The chain joins TRBV7-6 to TRBJ1-1; D not certain. This CDR3 is 15 amino acids long. CDR1 is SGHVS and CDR2 is FNYEAQ in the germline V gene. V was trimmed by 2 bases and J by 3 bases, leaving 13 bases between them. This chain's CDR3 is CASSLSPGGHTEAFF. The CDR3 DNA sequence: TGTGCCAGCAGCTTATCCCCCGGCGGGCACACTGAAGCTTTCTTT.

The genes are TRBV6-5 and TRBJ2-7, with D hard to call. From germline, CDR1 is MNHEY and CDR2 SVGAGI. Between the trimmed V and J ends, which lost 5 bases and 4 bases, there was a span of 9 bases. The CDR3 length is 12 residues. CDR3 sequence: CASSMNSYEQYF. In DNA form, the CDR3 reads TGTGCCAGCAGTATGAACAGTTACGAGCAGTACTTC.

J is TRBJ1-1 and V is TRBV14; possible D gene TRBD1, 5 bases. The CDR3 sequence is 13 residues long. V lost 0 bases and J lost 8, with 10 bases in between. Germline values: CDR1 SGHDN, CDR2 FVKESK. The CDR3 loop is CASSQERGSEAFF. Written as DNA, the CDR3 is TGTGCCAGCAGCCAAGAACGGGGGTCCGAAGCTTTCTTT.

J is TRBJ1-4 and V is TRBV3-1 (or the pseudogene TRBV3-2); D ambiguous. This CDR3 comprises 15 residues. The V end lost 0 bases, the J end lost 5 bases, and 10 bases lay between the germline ends. CDR1 and CDR2 (germline): LGHDT, YNNKEL (reference sequence). The CDR3 nucleotides are TGTGCCAGCAGCCAAGATCCCAGGTACAATGAAAAACTGTTTTTT. As protein: CASSQDPRYNEKLFF.

The rearrangement uses TRBV7-3 and TRBJ2-5; TRBD2 matches at 9 bases. CDR1 is SGHTA and CDR2 is FQGTGA in the germline V gene. V shed 3 bases, J shed 5 bases, and the junction held 7 bases outside the gene matches. The CDR3 is 15 amino acids. CDR3 bases: TGTGCCAGCAGCTTCGGGGGACTAGCCGGGGAGACCCAGTACTTC. It is translated as CASSFGGLAGETQYF. The complete variable domain, with remaining parts taken from reference TRBV7-3 and TRBJ2-5, reads GAGVSQTPSNKVTEKGKYVELRCDPISGHTALYWYRQSLGQGPEFLIYFQGTGAADDSGLPNDRFFAVRPEGSVSTLKIQRTERGDSAVYLCASSFGGLAGETQYFGPGTRLLVL.

This clone was counted only a few times. This chain joins TRBV2 and TRBJ2-2, with 8 bases that match TRBD1. The length of the CDR3 is 13 residues. The J segment lost 5 bases and the V segment lost 6 bases, leaving 2 bases of the junction unmatched. Per the germline V gene, CDR1 is SNHLY and CDR2 is FYNNEI. The DNA for the CDR3 is TGTGCCAGCAGAAGGACAGGGACCGGGGAGCTGTTTTTT. Its protein product is CASRRTGTGELFF. The full variable domain, in which reference TRBV2 and TRBJ2-2 provide the parts outside the CDR3, is EPEVTQTPSHQVTQMGQEVILRCVPISNHLYFYWYRQILGQKVEFLVSFYNNEISEKSEIFDDQFSVERPDGSNFTLKIRSTKLEDSAMYFCASRRTGTGELFFGEGSRLTVL.

The chain carries TRBV19 and TRBJ1-5; no clear D. V gave up 3 bases and J gave up 8 bases, with 17 bases separating them. The CDR3 is 15 amino acids. Germline lookup yields CDR1 LNHDA and CDR2 SQIVND (reference sequence). This CDR3 reads CASSMFGLAPKPQHF. The CDR3 DNA follows: TGTGCCAGTAGTATGTTTGGACTGGCGCCGAAGCCCCAGCATTTT.